Presented here are 7 T cell receptor beta chains from one specimen sequenced in a study of tumor-infiltrating lymphocytes in primary liver carcinoma. Reverse transcription of roughly 0.45 ug total RNA with a constant-region primer produced TCR beta cDNA. ARM-PCR was slightly modified, and three nested multiplex PCR rounds with it gave rise to the TCR beta libraries. Researchers ran the first two PCR rounds for approximately 9 cycles each with TRBV1-TRBV30 forward primers and a C-beta reverse primer. One entry per CDR3 protein results from TCRdb running MiXCR on the multiplex PCR reads. The sample consists of some 200,000 distinct CDR3 sequences, less than 75% of them appearing once. Unsorted whole blood yielded blood RNA, and germline DNA was extracted as well. What was sequenced was peripheral blood. These receptors came from an older woman with primary liver carcinoma and hepatitis B virus infection.

This clonotype occurred many times. V is TRBV12-3 or TRBV12-4 and J is TRBJ2-3; D ambiguous. This CDR3 has 14 residues. Trimming took 3 bases from V and 1 from J, leaving 8 bases between them. CDR3 coding DNA: TGTGCCAGCAGTTTCTCCGGAGGCACAGATACGCAGTATTTT. It codes for CASSFSGGTDTQYF.

This chain links TRBV30 with TRBJ1-1, with 8 bases fitting TRBD1. Trimming took 5 bases from V and 5 from J; bases not matched to a gene: 19. Per the germline V gene, CDR1 is GTSNPN and CDR2 is SVGIG (reference sequence). This CDR3 has 17 amino acids. CDR3 loop: CAWESPLRTGQLTEAFF. The CDR3 DNA reads as TGTGCCTGGGAATCACCACTAAGGACAGGGCAACTTACTGAAGCTTTCTTT.

Note on this clonotype: Here the CDR3 omits its conserved ending phenylalanine or tryptophan, so a read error is the likely source. The DNA is omitted, as the CDR3 cannot be located on it reliably, and the CDR3 follows TCRdb's listing. The genes are TRBV11-2 and TRBJ2-7; the DNA was not used to check the table's D call, TRBD2. The CDR3 length is 13 residues, termini included. From germline, CDR1 is SGHAT and CDR2 FQNNGV. CDR3 in amino acids: CASSLESRAEQSI.

CDR3 bases: TGTGCCAGCAGCCCCAGACTAGCGGGGGCCTACAATGAGCAGTTCTTC. Its translation: CASSPRLAGAYNEQFF. The chain combines TRBV7-8 with TRBJ2-1, with 12 bases lining up with TRBD2. The CDR3 length is 16 residues. In germline, CDR1 is SGHVS, CDR2 FQNEAQ. Trimming removed 5 bases from V and 2 bases from J; junction bases left unmatched: 4. The full variable domain, completed using reference TRBV7-8 and TRBJ2-1, is GAGVSQSPRYKVAKRGQDVALRCDPISGHVSLFWYQQALGQGPEFLTYFQNEAQLDKSGLPSDRFFAERPEGSVSTLKIQRTQQEDSAVYLCASSPRLAGAYNEQFFGPGTRLTVL.

This clonotype was counted many times. V and J are TRBV5-5 and TRBJ2-3; D may be TRBD1 (6 bases). CDR3 length: 14 residues. Germline CDR1 and CDR2: SGHKS and YYEKEE (reference sequence). V was trimmed by 2 bases and J by 2 bases, leaving 9 bases between them. As DNA, the CDR3 is TGTGCCAGCAGCTTTCAGGGGATCACAGATACGCAGTATTTT. Translating gives CASSFQGITDTQYF.

On this clonotype: A read error may produce the germline difference seen at one junction end. The chain carries TRBV11-2 and TRBJ2-3; D is perhaps TRBD2 (5 bases). CDR3 size: 16 residues. Germline lookup yields CDR1 SGHAT and CDR2 FQNNGV. The CDR3 protein is CVSSPVVATHTDTQYF. Here the CDR3 DNA reads TGTGTCAGCAGCCCAGTGGTAGCGACTCACACAGATACGCAGTATTTT.

The chain recombines TRBV5-6 with TRBJ2-1; tentative D call: TRBD2 (6 bases). The CDR3 runs to 15 residues. V was shortened by 1 base and J by 6 bases, with 14 bases between the two germline ends. Germline assignment: CDR1 SGHDT and CDR2 YYEEEE. CDR3 DNA sequence: TGTGCCAGCAGCTTGCGCGGGACCAATTCCAATGAGCAGTTCTTC. Amino acid sequence: CASSLRGTNSNEQFF. Together with reference TRBV5-6 and TRBJ2-1, the CDR3 gives the full variable domain: DAGVTQSPTHLIKTRGQQVTLRCSPKSGHDTVSWYQQALGQGPQFIFQYYEEEERQRGNFPDRFSGHQFPNYSSELNVNALLLGDSALYLCASSLRGTNSNEQFFGPGTRLTVL.